This TCR beta chain was retrieved from a study of shared clonotypes between healthy human individuals. Study at large: Participating donors consisted of two women and a few men aged 18 to 49. Notes on the study in general: In general, naive subsets displayed greater estimated richness than memory subsets did.

Study processing details: Junction-only sequences without quality scores were provided by ImmunoSEQ, so filtering was different. Data came from immunoSEQ multiplex PCR; TCRdb stores just in-frame clones and leaves some out. The V and J calls and the clone size are those of that table, but D and trimming were determined from the DNA. The sample shows about 2 million clones, over 85% of them seen only once. This clone was counted a single time. No antigen is known for it. The identical CDR3 is also encoded by other nucleotide sequences in the sample. Selected positively for CCR7 and CD45RO-negative, naive CD8 cells excluded terminally differentiated effector memory CD45RA+ cells. The donors were adults (healthy and HIV-negative) with no recent acute infections or vaccinations. CDR3 length: 15 amino acids. Germline CDR1 is LGHNA and CDR2 is YSLEER. Unmatched junction bases numbered 2, after V lost 4 bases and J lost 6 bases.

The sample was naive CD8+ T cells sorted from blood. The rearrangement uses TRBV4-3 and TRBJ2-1; TRBD2 agrees at 14 bases. The sequence came from a man aged 18 to 29 in good health. The CDR3 nucleotides are TGCGCCAGCAGCCTTGGACTAGCGGGAGGCAATGAGCAGTTCTTC. Residues: CASSLGLAGGNEQFF.